Listed below are T cell receptor beta chains from one sample, sequenced in a study of blood T cell repertoires in COVID-19. The repertoire was sequenced with immunoSEQ multiplex PCR; TCRdb's copy has only in-frame clones and lacks some. This repertoire shows 300,000 to 350,000 clones, about 90% found once; its top ten account for approximately 4%. The sequenced sample consisted of PBMCs or T cells enriched from blood (not recorded which). These receptor sequences come from a woman under 30 with acute COVID-19. Both conserved end residues are part of each CDR3.

j_call v_call cdr3_aa
TRBJ1-2 TRBV10-3 CAMRAEDRNYGYTF
TRBJ2-1 TRBV7-3 CASSSTSGTDNEQFF
TRBJ2-5 TRBV11-1 CASSLEASGRQETQYF
TRBJ1-2 TRBV15 CATSRLAGGTRDYGYTF
TRBJ1-1 TRBV30 CAWSVLGGTEAFF
TRBJ1-2 TRBV28 CASLLGDYGYTF
TRBJ2-2 TRBV5-1 CASSFTSDSLTGELFF
TRBJ2-1 TRBV15 CATSREGLAGANEQFF
TRBJ1-1 TRBV9 CASSAAGMNTEAFF
TRBJ2-3 TRBV9 CASSVPLAGATDTQYF
TRBJ2-3 TRBV9 CASSVGGGASLSTDTQYF
TRBJ1-1 TRBV6-5 CASKSEVGSEAFF
TRBJ1-2 TRBV28 CASTRWKGGYGYTF
TRBJ2-1 TRBV24-1 CATSDSGTSLYNEQFF
TRBJ1-5 TRBV7-9 CASSLNGQQPQHF
TRBJ2-3 TRBV29-1 CSVEATSGRTDTQYF